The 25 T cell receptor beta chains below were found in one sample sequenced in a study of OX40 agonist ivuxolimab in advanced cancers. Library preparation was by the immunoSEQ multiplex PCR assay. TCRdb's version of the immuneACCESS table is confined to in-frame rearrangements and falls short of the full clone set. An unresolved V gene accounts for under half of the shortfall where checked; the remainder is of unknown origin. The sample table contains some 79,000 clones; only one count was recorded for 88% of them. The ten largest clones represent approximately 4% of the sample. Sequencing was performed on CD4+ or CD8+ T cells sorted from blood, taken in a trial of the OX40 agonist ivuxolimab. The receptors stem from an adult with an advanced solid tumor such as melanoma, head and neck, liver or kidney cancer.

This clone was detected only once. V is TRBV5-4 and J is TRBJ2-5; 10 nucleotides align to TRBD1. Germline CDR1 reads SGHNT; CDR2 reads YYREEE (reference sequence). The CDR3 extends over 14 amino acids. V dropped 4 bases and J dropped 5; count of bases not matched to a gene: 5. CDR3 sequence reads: CASSLTGGAETQYF. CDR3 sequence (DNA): TGTGCCAGCAGCCTGACAGGGGGCGCGGAGACCCAGTACTTC.

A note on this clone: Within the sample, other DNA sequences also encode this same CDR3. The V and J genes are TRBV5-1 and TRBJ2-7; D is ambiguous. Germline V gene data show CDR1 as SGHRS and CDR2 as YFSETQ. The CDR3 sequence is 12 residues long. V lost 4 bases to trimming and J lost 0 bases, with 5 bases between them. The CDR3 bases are TGCGCCAGCAGCCTACCCTCCTACGAGCAGTACTTC. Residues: CASSLPSYEQYF.

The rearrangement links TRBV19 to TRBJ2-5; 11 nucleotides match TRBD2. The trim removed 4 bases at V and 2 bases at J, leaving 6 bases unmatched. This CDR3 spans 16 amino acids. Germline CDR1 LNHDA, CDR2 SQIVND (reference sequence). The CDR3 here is CASSRGLAAPQETQYF. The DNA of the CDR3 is TGTGCCAGTAGTAGGGGACTAGCGGCTCCACAAGAGACCCAGTACTTC.

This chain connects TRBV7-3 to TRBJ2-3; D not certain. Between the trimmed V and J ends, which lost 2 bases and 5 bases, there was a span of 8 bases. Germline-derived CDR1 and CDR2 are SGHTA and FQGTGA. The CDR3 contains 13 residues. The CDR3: CASSLGGEDTQYF. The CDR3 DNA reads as TGTGCCAGCAGCTTAGGTGGGGAAGATACGCAGTATTTT.

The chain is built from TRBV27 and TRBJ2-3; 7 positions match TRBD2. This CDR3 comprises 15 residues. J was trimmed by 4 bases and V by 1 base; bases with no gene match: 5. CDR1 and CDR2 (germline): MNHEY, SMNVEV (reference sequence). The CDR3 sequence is CASSLFGGGPDTQYF. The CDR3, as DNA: TGTGCCAGCAGTTTATTTGGGGGAGGGCCAGATACGCAGTATTTT.

CDR3 nucleotides: TGCGCCAGCAGCGCACAATATTCGAACACCGGGGAGCTGTTTTTT. It specifies CASSAQYSNTGELFF. The chain carries TRBV5-1 and TRBJ2-2; no clear D gene. Trimming stripped 4 bases from V and 0 bases from J, with 10 bases between. Germline CDR1 reads SGHRS; CDR2 reads YFSETQ. The CDR3 loop spans 15 amino acids.

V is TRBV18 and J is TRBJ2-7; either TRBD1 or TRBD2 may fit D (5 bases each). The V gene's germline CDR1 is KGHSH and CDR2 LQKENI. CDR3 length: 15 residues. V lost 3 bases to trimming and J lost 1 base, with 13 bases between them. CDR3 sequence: CASSPGDLRSYEQYF. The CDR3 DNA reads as TGTGCCAGCTCACCTGGGGACCTACGATCCTACGAGCAGTACTTC.

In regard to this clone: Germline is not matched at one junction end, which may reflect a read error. The CDR3 reads CASSVAGVDIQYF. The CDR3 DNA reads as TGTGCCAGCAGCGTAGCCGGGGTGGACATTCAGTACTTC. The chain is built from TRBV7-9 and TRBJ2-4, with a weak D call TRBD2 (5 bases). This CDR3 spans 13 amino acids. CDR1 SEHNR and CDR2 FQNEAQ come from the germline V gene (reference sequence).

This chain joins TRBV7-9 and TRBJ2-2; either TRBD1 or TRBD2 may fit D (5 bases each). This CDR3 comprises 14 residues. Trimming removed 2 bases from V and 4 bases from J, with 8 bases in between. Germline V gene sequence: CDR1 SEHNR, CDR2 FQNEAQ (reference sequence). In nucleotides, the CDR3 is TGTGCCAGCAGCTTAAGAGGGACCACCGGGGAGCTGTTTTTT. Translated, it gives CASSLRGTTGELFF.

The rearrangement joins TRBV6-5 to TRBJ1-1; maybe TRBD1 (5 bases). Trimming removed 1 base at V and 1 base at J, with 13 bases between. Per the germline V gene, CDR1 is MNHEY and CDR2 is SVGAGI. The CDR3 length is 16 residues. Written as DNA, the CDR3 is TGTGCCAGCAGTTACTGGGGACCTGGGCAGAACACTGAAGCTTTCTTT. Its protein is CASSYWGPGQNTEAFF.

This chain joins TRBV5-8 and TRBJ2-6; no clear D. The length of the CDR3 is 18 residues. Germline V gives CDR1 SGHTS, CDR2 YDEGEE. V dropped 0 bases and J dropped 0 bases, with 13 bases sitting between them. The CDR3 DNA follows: TGTGCCAGCAGCTTGGTGGAAGCACGAAGCTCTGGGGCCAACGTCCTGACTTTC. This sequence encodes CASSLVEARSSGANVLTF.

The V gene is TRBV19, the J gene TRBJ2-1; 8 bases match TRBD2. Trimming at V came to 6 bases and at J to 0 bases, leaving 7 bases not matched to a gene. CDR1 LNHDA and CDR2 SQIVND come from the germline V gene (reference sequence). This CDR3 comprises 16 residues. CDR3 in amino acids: CASRSTSVSSYNEQFF. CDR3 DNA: TGTGCCAGTAGGTCGACTAGCGTGAGCTCCTACAATGAGCAGTTCTTC.

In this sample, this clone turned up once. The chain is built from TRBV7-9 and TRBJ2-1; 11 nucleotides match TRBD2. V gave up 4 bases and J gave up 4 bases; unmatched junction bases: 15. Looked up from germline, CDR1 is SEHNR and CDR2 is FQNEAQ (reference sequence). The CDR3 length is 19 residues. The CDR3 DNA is TGTGCCAGCAGCTCTACTCCGGGAAAACTAGCGGGAGCTTACAATGAGCAGTTCTTC. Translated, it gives CASSSTPGKLAGAYNEQFF. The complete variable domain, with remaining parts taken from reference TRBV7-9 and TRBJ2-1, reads DTGVSQNPRHKITKRGQNVTFRCDPISEHNRLYWYRQTLGQGPEFLTYFQNEAQLEKSRLLSDRFSAERPKGSFSTLEIQRTEQGDSAMYLCASSSTPGKLAGAYNEQFFGPGTRLTVL.

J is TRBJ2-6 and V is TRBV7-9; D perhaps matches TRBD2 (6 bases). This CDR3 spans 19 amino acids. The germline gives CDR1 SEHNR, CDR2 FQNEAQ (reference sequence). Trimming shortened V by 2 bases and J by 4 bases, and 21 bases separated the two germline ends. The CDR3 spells CASSLNVRDPSGGANVLTF. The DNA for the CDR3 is TGTGCCAGCAGCTTAAACGTTAGGGACCCAAGCGGGGGGGCCAACGTCCTGACTTTC.

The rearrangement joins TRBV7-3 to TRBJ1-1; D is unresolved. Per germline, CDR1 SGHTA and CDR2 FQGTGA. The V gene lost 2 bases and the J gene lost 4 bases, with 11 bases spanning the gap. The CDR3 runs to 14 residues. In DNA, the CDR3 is TGTGCCAGCAGCTTATTTGGGGAAGGCACTGAAGCTTTCTTT. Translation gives CASSLFGEGTEAFF.

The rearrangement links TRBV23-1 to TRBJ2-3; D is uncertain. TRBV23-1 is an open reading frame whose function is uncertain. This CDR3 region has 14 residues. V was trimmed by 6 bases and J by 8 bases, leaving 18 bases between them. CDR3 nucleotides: TGCGCCAGCAGGTTCGAGGACGTTATATGTACGCAGTATTTT. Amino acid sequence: CASRFEDVICTQYF.

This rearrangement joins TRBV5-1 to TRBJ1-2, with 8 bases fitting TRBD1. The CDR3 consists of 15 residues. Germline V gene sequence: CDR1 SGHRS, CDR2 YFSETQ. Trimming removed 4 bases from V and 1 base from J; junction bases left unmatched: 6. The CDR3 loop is CASSGGQVFNYGYTF. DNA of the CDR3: TGCGCCAGCAGCGGGGGACAGGTGTTTAACTATGGCTACACCTTC. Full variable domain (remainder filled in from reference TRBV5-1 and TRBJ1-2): KAGVTQTPRYLIKTRGQQVTLSCSPISGHRSVSWYQQTPGQGLQFLFEYFSETQRNKGNFPGRFSGRQFSNSRSEMNVSTLELGDSALYLCASSGGQVFNYGYTFGSGTRLTVV.

The CDR3 sequence is CASNMAREETQYF. The CDR3 DNA reads as TGTGCCAGCAACATGGCGCGGGAAGAGACCCAGTACTTC. The chain links TRBV2 to TRBJ2-5, with a possible D match to TRBD2 (5 bases). This CDR3 contains 13 residues. Germline CDR1 and CDR2: SNHLY and FYNNEI. Between the trimmed V and J ends, which lost 7 bases and 3 bases, there was a span of 12 bases.

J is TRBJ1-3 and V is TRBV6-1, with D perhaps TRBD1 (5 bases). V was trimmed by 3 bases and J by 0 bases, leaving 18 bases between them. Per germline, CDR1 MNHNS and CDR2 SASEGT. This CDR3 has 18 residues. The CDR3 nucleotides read TGTGCCAGCAGTGAGAGGGGACGCATAATTCTCTCTGGAAACACCATATATTTT. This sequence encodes CASSERGRIILSGNTIYF.

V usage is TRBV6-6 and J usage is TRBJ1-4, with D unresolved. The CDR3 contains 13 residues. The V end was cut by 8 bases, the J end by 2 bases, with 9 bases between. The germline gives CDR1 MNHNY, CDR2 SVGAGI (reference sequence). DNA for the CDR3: TGTGCCAGCGGGCGGACCACTAATGAAAAACTGTTTTTT. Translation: CASGRTTNEKLFF.

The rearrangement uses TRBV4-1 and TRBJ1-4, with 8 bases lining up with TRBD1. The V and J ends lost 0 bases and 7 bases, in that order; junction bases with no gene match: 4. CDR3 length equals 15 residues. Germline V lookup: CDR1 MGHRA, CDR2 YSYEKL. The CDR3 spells CASSQEGDRGEKLFF. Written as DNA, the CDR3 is TGCGCCAGCAGCCAAGAGGGAGACAGGGGTGAAAAACTGTTTTTT.

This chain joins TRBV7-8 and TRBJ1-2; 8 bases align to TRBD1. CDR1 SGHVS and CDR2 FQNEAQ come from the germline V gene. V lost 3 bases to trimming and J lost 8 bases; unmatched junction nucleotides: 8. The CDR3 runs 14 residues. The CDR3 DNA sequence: TGTGCCAGCAGCTTCGACAGGGGAAGGGAGGGCTACACCTTC. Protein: CASSFDRGREGYTF.

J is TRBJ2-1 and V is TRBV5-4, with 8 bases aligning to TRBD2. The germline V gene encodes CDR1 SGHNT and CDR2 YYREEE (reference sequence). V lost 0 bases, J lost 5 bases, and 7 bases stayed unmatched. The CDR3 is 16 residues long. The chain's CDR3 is CASSLGGREANNEQFF. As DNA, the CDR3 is TGTGCCAGCAGCTTGGGGGGGCGGGAGGCCAACAATGAGCAGTTCTTC.

Here the CDR3 reads CASSPGQGLETQYF. The CDR3 nucleotides are TGTGCCAGCAGTCCGGGACAGGGTTTAGAGACCCAGTACTTC. This chain connects TRBV2 to TRBJ2-5; TRBD1 matches at 9 bases. J lost 4 bases, V lost 5 bases, and 5 bases had no gene match. Germline CDR1 reads SNHLY; CDR2 reads FYNNEI. The CDR3 sequence is 14 residues long.

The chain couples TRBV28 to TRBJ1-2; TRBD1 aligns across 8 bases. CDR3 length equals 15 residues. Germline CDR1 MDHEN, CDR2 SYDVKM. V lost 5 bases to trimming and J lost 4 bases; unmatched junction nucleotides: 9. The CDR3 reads CASSPADRVLYGYTF. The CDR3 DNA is TGTGCCAGCAGTCCGGCGGACAGGGTCCTCTATGGCTACACCTTC.